The sequence of this TCR beta chain was determined in a study of shared clonotypes between healthy human individuals. At a deep level, the assay was run. The authors sequenced unsorted PBMC DNA on ten immunoSEQ deep assay plates. TCRdb keeps only in-frame clones here, not all; method: immunoSEQ multiplex PCR. In the table there are fewer than 600,000 clones, just over 75% of which are singletons. The germline V gene encodes CDR1 SGDLS and CDR2 YYNGEE. The CDR3 is made up of 14 amino acids. Unmatched junction bases numbered 5, after V lost 3 bases and J lost 6 bases. This clone appeared a single time. The antigen is not known. Extraction of genomic DNA in unsorted samples used about 90 million PBMCs. Study-wide results and caveats: Read depth was anticipated to influence clonotype sharing among donors.

The rearrangement uses TRBV9 and TRBJ2-2; 7 bases match TRBD2. The receptor's source is a woman aged 40 to 50 in good health. Some clones in this sample may be carry-over from other donors' samples. Sequencing was done on a sample of PBMCs. The DNA for the CDR3 is TGTGCCAGCAGCGGGACTAGTGTCCCCGGGGAGCTGTTTTTT. This gives the protein CASSGTSVPGELFF.